This entry lists 29 T cell receptor beta chains sequenced from one sample in a study of blood T cell repertoires in COVID-19. Profiling relied on immunoSEQ multiplex PCR, and the TCRdb table lists in-frame clones only, not all of them. The table records some 260,000 clones, 88% of them present only once. The sample consisted of peripheral blood. These TCRs come from a middle-aged woman who had recovered from COVID-19.

V usage is TRBV19 and J usage is TRBJ1-5; D possibly corresponds to TRBD1 (5 bases). The CDR3 is 13 amino acids. The germline gives CDR1 LNHDA, CDR2 SQIVND (reference sequence). Here the CDR3 reads CGEKRGNGQPQHF. CDR3 bases: TGTGGCGAAAAGCGGGGGAACGGGCAGCCCCAGCATTTT.

The V gene is TRBV9, the J gene TRBJ2-7, with D possibly matching TRBD2 (5 bases). CDR1 and CDR2 (germline): SGDLS, YYNGEE. The CDR3 loop spans 12 amino acids. The V end lost 3 bases, the J end lost 7 bases, and 11 bases lay between the germline ends. CDR3 DNA sequence: TGTGCCAGCAGCGGGACCTCGGGAGAGCAGTACTTC. Amino acids: CASSGTSGEQYF.

This clone came up a few times. This chain connects TRBV24-1 to TRBJ2-1; the D is unclear. The CDR3 extends over 11 amino acids. Deletions cut 3 bases from V and 14 bases from J, with 10 bases between. Germline CDR1 KGHDR, CDR2 SFDVKD. The CDR3 DNA sequence: TGTGCCACCAGTGATGGTCAACGGGAGTTCTTC. Encoded protein: CATSDGQREFF.

This clone was seen more than once but under ten times. CDR3 DNA: TGTGCCAGCAGCGGGGTAGCGGCCACAGATACGCAGTATTTT. Its translation is CASSGVAATDTQYF. The chain has TRBV9 and TRBJ2-3; the D gene is possibly TRBD2 (6 bases). The germline V gene has CDR1 SGDLS and CDR2 YYNGEE. Trimming removed 3 bases at V and 2 bases at J, with 10 bases between. The CDR3 covers 14 residues.

The chain is built from TRBV15 and TRBJ2-3; 7 bases are shared with TRBD2. V was pared by 0 bases and J by 3 bases, with 9 bases of the junction left unmatched. CDR3 length: 17 residues. Germline CDR1 LNHNV, CDR2 YYDKDF (reference sequence). Here the CDR3 reads CATSRDLAAGLTDTQYF. DNA for the CDR3: TGTGCCACCAGCAGAGATCTAGCAGCGGGACTTACAGATACGCAGTATTTT.

The chain combines TRBV5-4 with TRBJ2-2; possible D gene TRBD2, 5 bases. Trimming removed 2 bases from V and 6 bases from J, with 11 bases in between. This CDR3 has 14 residues. Germline values: CDR1 SGHNT, CDR2 YYREEE (reference sequence). DNA of the CDR3: TGTGCCAGCAGCTTCGGGATTCCTGCCGGGGAGCTGTTTTTT. Translated: CASSFGIPAGELFF.

The chain carries TRBV5-1 and TRBJ1-1; tentative D call: TRBD1 (5 bases). Trimming pared 4 bases from V and 3 bases from J, leaving 19 bases between. The CDR3 length is 16 residues. The germline CDR1 and CDR2 sequences are SGHRS and YFSETQ. As DNA, the CDR3 is TGCGCCAGCAGCCTCCTGCAGGGTGGCTTCGACACTGAAGCTTTCTTT. Amino acids: CASSLLQGGFDTEAFF.

The rearrangement links TRBV9 to TRBJ2-6; possible D gene TRBD1, 5 bases. The V gene lost 0 bases and the J gene lost 1 base, with 14 bases spanning the gap. The CDR3 is 18 amino acids. From germline, CDR1 is SGDLS and CDR2 YYNGEE. The CDR3 spells CASSVGSGPRSGANVLTF. CDR3 DNA: TGTGCCAGCAGCGTAGGTTCAGGGCCCAGGTCTGGGGCCAACGTCCTGACTTTC. The variable domain in full, completed from reference TRBV9 and TRBJ2-6, reads DSGVTQTPKHLITATGQRVTLRCSPRSGDLSVYWYQQSLDQGLQFLIQYYNGEERAKGNILERFSAQQFPDLHSELNLSSLELGDSALYFCASSVGSGPRSGANVLTFGAGSRLTVL.

CDR3 sequence reads: CASSPTHFGAGTNEQFF. CDR3 DNA: TGCGCCAGCAGCCCAACACATTTTGGCGCGGGAACCAATGAGCAGTTCTTC. The V call is TRBV4-1, the J call TRBJ2-1; a weak D match, TRBD2 (6 bases). V was cut by 4 bases and J by 6 bases, with 22 bases left in between. Germline V gives CDR1 MGHRA, CDR2 YSYEKL. This CDR3 has 17 residues.

The rearrangement uses TRBV19 and TRBJ1-2, with a possible D match to TRBD1 (6 bases). The germline gives CDR1 LNHDA, CDR2 SQIVND (reference sequence). This CDR3 comprises 15 residues. The V end was cut by 6 bases, the J end by 0 bases, with 14 bases between. CDR3 region: CASRNRELPNYGYTF. The CDR3 DNA is TGTGCCAGTAGGAACAGGGAATTACCTAACTATGGCTACACCTTC.

V is TRBV5-1 and J is TRBJ1-6; the D is unclear. Germline values: CDR1 SGHRS, CDR2 YFSETQ. This CDR3 is 15 amino acids long. The germline V and J ends were trimmed by 4 bases and 7 bases, with 15 bases remaining between them. CDR3 nucleotides: TGCGCCAGCAGCCCTGCTGGAGGAACGAATTCACCCCTCCACTTT. Its translation: CASSPAGGTNSPLHF.

The J gene is TRBJ2-7, the V gene TRBV2, with D uncertain. The germline gives CDR1 SNHLY, CDR2 FYNNEI. The CDR3 is made up of 10 amino acids. Trimming stripped 6 bases from V and 6 bases from J, with 6 bases between. The CDR3: CASRSCEQYV. The CDR3 nucleotides are TGTGCCAGCAGGTCGTGCGAGCAGTACGTC.

The table lists this clone with a count of one. The chain carries TRBV2 and TRBJ1-1; D remains ambiguous. CDR1 and CDR2 from the germline V gene are SNHLY and FYNNEI. This CDR3 is 15 amino acids long. The V and J ends lost 1 base and 1 base respectively, with 10 bases between them. CDR3 protein: CASSEETLWNTEAFF. Here the CDR3 DNA reads TGTGCCAGCAGTGAAGAGACACTGTGGAACACTGAAGCTTTCTTT.

The V and J genes are TRBV28 and TRBJ2-5; 9 nucleotides agree with TRBD1. The germline V gene has CDR1 MDHEN and CDR2 SYDVKM. The CDR3 consists of 16 residues. The ends lost 1 base at V and 5 bases at J; junction bases unmatched: 8. For the CDR3, the DNA is TGTGCCAGCAGTTTATCCGGGACAGGGTTTTTCGAGACCCAGTACTTC. It specifies CASSLSGTGFFETQYF.

The chain couples TRBV5-1 to TRBJ1-2, with D maybe TRBD1 (6 bases). Per the germline V gene, CDR1 is SGHRS and CDR2 is YFSETQ. The CDR3 contains 15 residues. Trimming left V 4 bases short and J 2 bases short, with 15 bases between. The CDR3 region is CASSENRATNYGYTF. CDR3 coding DNA: TGCGCCAGCAGCGAAAACAGGGCAACCAACTATGGCTACACCTTC. The entire variable domain, with the rest obtained from reference TRBV5-1 and TRBJ1-2, is as follows: KAGVTQTPRYLIKTRGQQVTLSCSPISGHRSVSWYQQTPGQGLQFLFEYFSETQRNKGNFPGRFSGRQFSNSRSEMNVSTLELGDSALYLCASSENRATNYGYTFGSGTRLTVV.

This clone turned up a few times. The chain has TRBV6-5 and TRBJ1-2; possibly TRBD1 for D (6 bases). The CDR3 sequence is 14 residues long. The germline V and J ends were trimmed by 4 bases and 7 bases, with 16 bases remaining between them. CDR1 and CDR2 (germline): MNHEY, SVGAGI. CDR3 amino acids: CASSFLGGAFGYTF. In DNA form, the CDR3 reads TGTGCCAGCAGTTTCCTTGGGGGGGCGTTTGGCTACACCTTC.

The J gene is TRBJ2-1, the V gene TRBV27; TRBD2 might be the D (5 bases). The CDR3 is made up of 14 amino acids. Per the germline V gene, CDR1 is MNHEY and CDR2 is SMNVEV (reference sequence). Trimming pared 5 bases from V and 3 bases from J, leaving 11 bases between. Here the CDR3 reads CASSPLDYYNEQFF. The CDR3 DNA reads TGTGCCAGCAGTCCACTCGACTACTACAATGAGCAGTTCTTC.

This chain connects TRBV2 to TRBJ2-7; tentative D call: TRBD2 (6 bases). Germline lookup yields CDR1 SNHLY and CDR2 FYNNEI. The germline V and J ends were trimmed by 2 bases and 3 bases, with 11 bases remaining between them. The CDR3 covers 14 residues. This CDR3 reads CASSEILARYEQYF. In DNA, the CDR3 is TGTGCCAGCAGTGAAATCCTAGCGCGCTACGAGCAGTACTTC.

V and J are TRBV6-1 and TRBJ1-2; D is possibly TRBD1 (6 bases). Trimming left V 7 bases short and J 3 bases short, with 18 bases between. The CDR3 extends over 15 amino acids. CDR1 and CDR2 (germline): MNHNS, SASEGT. CDR3 in DNA: TGTGCCAGCACCGAACGGGCGGGGGGCGACTATGGCTACACCTTC. As protein: CASTERAGGDYGYTF.

At least ten counts were recorded for this clone. The V and J genes are TRBV30 and TRBJ1-1; possible D gene TRBD1, 6 bases. The CDR3 runs 15 residues. CDR1 is GTSNPN and CDR2 is SVGIG in the germline V gene (reference sequence). Trimming removed 2 bases at V and 4 bases at J, with 17 bases between. The CDR3 sequence is CAWSRGTPFGTEAFF. The CDR3 DNA sequence: TGTGCCTGGAGTAGGGGGACACCATTCGGCACTGAAGCTTTCTTT.

This chain joins TRBV30 and TRBJ2-7; perhaps TRBD2 as D (7 bases). CDR3 length: 14 amino acids. CDR1 GTSNPN and CDR2 SVGIG come from the germline V gene (reference sequence). Trimming cost V 1 base and J 1 base, with 11 bases left between them. CDR3 bases: TGTGCCTGGAGTGAGGGGGGGCCGTCCTACGAGCAGTACGTC. This codes for CAWSEGGPSYEQYV.

V gene TRBV20-1 combines with J gene TRBJ1-2; a possible D gene is TRBD1 (6 bases). This CDR3 spans 14 amino acids. V was clipped by 3 bases and J by 0 bases, with 11 bases between them. Germline V gene lookup returns CDR1 DFQATT and CDR2 SNEGSKA (reference sequence). The CDR3 region has the DNA TGCAGTGCTAGTCGGGACACGTCTAACTATGGCTACACCTTC. This sequence encodes CSASRDTSNYGYTF.

The J gene is TRBJ1-6, the V gene TRBV7-9; a weak D match, TRBD1 (6 bases). V lost 7 bases and J lost 6, with 16 bases in between. This CDR3 region has 15 residues. Germline CDR1 reads SEHNR; CDR2 reads FQNEAQ (reference sequence). CDR3 loop: CASTLGTSLNSPLHF. CDR3 in DNA: TGTGCCAGCACCCTGGGGACAAGCCTTAATTCACCCCTCCACTTT.

This clone appeared once. The rearrangement uses TRBV6-5 and TRBJ2-1; no definite D call. The CDR3 is 12 amino acids. The germline gives CDR1 MNHEY, CDR2 SVGAGI. V lost 6 bases and J lost 7, with 10 bases in between. CDR3 sequence (DNA): TGTGCCAGCAGCCATAGCTGGAATGAGCAGTTCTTC. It translates to CASSHSWNEQFF.

This clone was found once. The rearrangement links TRBV9 to TRBJ1-2, with TRBD1 as a possible D gene (5 bases). The CDR3 length is 11 residues. Trimming shortened V by 7 bases and J by 4 bases, and 8 bases separated the two germline ends. Germline V CDR1 and CDR2: SGDLS, YYNGEE. The CDR3 sequence is CASGGGYGYTF. DNA of the CDR3: TGTGCCAGCGGGGGGGGCTATGGCTACACCTTC.

This clone was observed a single time. V and J are TRBV11-2 and TRBJ2-2; 7 nucleotides agree with TRBD2. The length of the CDR3 is 16 residues. Germline V gives CDR1 SGHAT, CDR2 FQNNGV. Trimming cost V 1 base and J 4 bases; bases outside gene matches: 6. CDR3 protein: CASSLGLASGTGELFF. CDR3 nucleotide sequence: TGTGCCAGCAGCTTAGGCTTGGCTAGCGGCACCGGGGAGCTGTTTTTT.

This clone was seen a handful of times. V usage is TRBV12-3 or TRBV12-4 and J usage is TRBJ2-1, with TRBD2 as a possible D gene (7 bases). This CDR3 has 13 amino acids. Trimming took 6 bases from V and 9 from J, leaving 15 bases between them. CDR3 loop: CASSPVRGGEQFF. The CDR3, as DNA: TGTGCCAGCAGCCCGGTGAGGGGGGGTGAGCAGTTCTTC.

The V and J genes are TRBV6-1 and TRBJ2-7; 7 positions agree with TRBD2. The germline V gene encodes CDR1 MNHNS and CDR2 SASEGT. The V and J ends lost 1 base and 5 bases, in that order; junction bases with no gene match: 5. The CDR3 sequence is 14 residues long. CDR3 in DNA: TGTGCCAGCAGTGAAGTGGGAGGGGTTGACGAGCAGTACGTC. Translation: CASSEVGGVDEQYV.

The rearrangement joins TRBV10-3 to TRBJ2-3; the D gene is possibly TRBD1 (5 bases). Trimming cost V 6 bases and J 6 bases, with 13 bases left between them. CDR3 length: 13 amino acids. Germline CDR1 and CDR2: ENHRY and SYGVKD. CDR3 DNA sequence: TGTGCCATCAGGGGGCCACTTTCGGATACGCAGTATTTT. Translated: CAIRGPLSDTQYF.